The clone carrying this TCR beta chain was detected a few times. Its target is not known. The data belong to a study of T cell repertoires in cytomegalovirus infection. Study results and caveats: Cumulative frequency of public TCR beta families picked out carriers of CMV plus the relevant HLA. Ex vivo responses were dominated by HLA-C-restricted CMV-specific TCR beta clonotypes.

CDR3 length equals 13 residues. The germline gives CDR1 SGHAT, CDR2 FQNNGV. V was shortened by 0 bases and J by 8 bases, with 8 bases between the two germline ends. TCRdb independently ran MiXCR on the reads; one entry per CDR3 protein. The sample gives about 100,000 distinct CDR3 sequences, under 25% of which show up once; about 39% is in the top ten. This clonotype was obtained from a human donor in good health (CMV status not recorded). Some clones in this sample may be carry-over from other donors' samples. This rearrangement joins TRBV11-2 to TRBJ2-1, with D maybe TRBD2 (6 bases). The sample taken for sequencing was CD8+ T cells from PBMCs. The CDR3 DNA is TGTGCCAGCAGCTTAGATTGGGGGGATGAGCAGTTCTTC. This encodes CASSLDWGDEQFF.